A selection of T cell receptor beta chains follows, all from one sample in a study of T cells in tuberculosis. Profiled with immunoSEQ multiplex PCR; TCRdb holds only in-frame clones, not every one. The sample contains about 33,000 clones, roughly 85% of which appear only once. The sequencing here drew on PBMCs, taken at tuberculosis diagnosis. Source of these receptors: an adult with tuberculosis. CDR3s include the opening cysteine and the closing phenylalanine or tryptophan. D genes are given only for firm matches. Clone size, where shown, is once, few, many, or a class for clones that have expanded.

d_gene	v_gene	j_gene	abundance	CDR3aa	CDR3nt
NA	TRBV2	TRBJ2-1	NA	CASSALAAPSYNEQFF	TGTGCCAGCAGTGCCTTAGCGGCCCCCTCCTACAATGAGCAGTTCTTC
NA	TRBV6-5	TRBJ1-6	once	CASQQEPKTSPLHF	TGTGCCAGCCAACAGGAACCCAAAACTTCACCCCTCCACTTT
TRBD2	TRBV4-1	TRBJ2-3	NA	CASHSGTSGADTQYF	TGCGCCAGCCATTCCGGGACTAGCGGAGCAGATACGCAGTATTTT
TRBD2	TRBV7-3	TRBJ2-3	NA	CASSFGLAADTQYF	TGTGCCAGCAGCTTCGGACTAGCGGCCGATACGCAGTATTTT
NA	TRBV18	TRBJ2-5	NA	CASSPIESAQETQYF	TGTGCCAGCTCACCAATTGAGAGCGCTCAAGAGACCCAGTACTTC
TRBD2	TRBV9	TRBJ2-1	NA	CASSRKTSPIYNEQFF	TGTGCCAGCAGCAGAAAGACTAGCCCAATTTACAATGAGCAGTTCTTC
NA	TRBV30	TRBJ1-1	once	CAWSRGGTEAFF	TGTGCCTGGAGCCGGGGGGGCACTGAAGCTTTCTTT
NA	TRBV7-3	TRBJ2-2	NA	CASSLSGAHATGELFF	TGTGCCAGCAGCTTAAGTGGAGCCCATGCCACCGGGGAGCTGTTTTTT
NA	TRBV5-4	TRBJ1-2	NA	CASSLSHRSNYGYTF	TGTGCCAGCAGTCTCAGTCACAGATCGAACTATGGCTACACCTTC
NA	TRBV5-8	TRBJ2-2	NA	CASSLGALANTGELFF	TGTGCCAGCAGCTTGGGGGCCCTCGCGAACACCGGGGAGCTGTTTTTT
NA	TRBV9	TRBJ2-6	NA	CASSLGGWSGANVLTF	TGTGCCAGCAGTCTAGGGGGTTGGTCTGGGGCCAACGTCCTGACTTTC
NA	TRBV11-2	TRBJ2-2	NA	CASSERPTGELFF	TGTGCCAGCAGCGAGCGTCCCACCGGGGAGCTGTTTTTT
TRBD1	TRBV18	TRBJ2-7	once	CASSPQGVSSYEQYF	TGTGCCAGCTCACCTCAGGGGGTGAGCTCCTACGAGCAGTACTTC
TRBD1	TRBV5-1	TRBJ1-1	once	CASSLGQGWYTEAFF	TGCGCCAGCAGCTTGGGACAGGGGTGGTACACTGAAGCTTTCTTT
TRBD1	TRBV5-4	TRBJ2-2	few	CASSSTGANTGELFF	TGTGCCAGCAGCTCGACAGGGGCGAACACCGGGGAGCTGTTTTTT
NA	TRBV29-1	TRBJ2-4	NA	CSVGGRGENIQYF	TGCAGCGTTGGCGGCAGGGGCGAAAACATTCAGTACTTC
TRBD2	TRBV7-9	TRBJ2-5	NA	CASSLGLAGSQETQYF	TGTGCCAGCAGCTTGGGACTAGCGGGGTCCCAAGAGACCCAGTACTTC
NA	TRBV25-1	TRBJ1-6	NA	CASSDAGLPVSPLHF	TGTGCCAGCAGTGATGCAGGACTCCCCGTGTCACCCCTCCACTTT
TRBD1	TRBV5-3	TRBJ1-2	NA	CARSQTGTGNNYGYTF	TGTGCCAGAAGTCAAACCGGGACAGGGAACAACTATGGCTACACCTTC
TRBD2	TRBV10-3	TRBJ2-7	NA	CAITDSTSGGSYEQYF	TGTGCCATCACTGACTCGACTAGCGGGGGGTCCTACGAGCAGTACTTC
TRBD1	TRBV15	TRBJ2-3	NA	CATSKVPGQSLGQYF	TGTGCCACCAGCAAAGTCCCGGGACAGTCCCTGGGGCAGTATTTT
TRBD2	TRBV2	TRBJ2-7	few	CASALAEYEQYF	TGTGCCAGCGCGCTAGCGGAGTACGAGCAGTACTTC
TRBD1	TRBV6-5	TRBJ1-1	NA	CANFGQGMGTEAFF	TGTGCCAACTTTGGACAGGGTATGGGCACTGAAGCTTTCTTT
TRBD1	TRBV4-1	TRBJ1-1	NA	CASSAGETGGNTEAFF	TGCGCCAGCAGCGCGGGGGAAACAGGGGGGAATACTGAAGCTTTCTTT
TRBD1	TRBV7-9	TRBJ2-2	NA	CAGRDSAKIGGELFF	TGTGCCGGCCGGGACAGCGCTAAAATTGGCGGGGAGCTGTTTTTT